This TCR beta chain was captured in a study of CD8 T cells in Susac syndrome. Turning to the study itself: At the time of blood draw, patients with Susac syndrome were therapy-naive, receiving corticosteroids, or receiving intravenous immunoglobulin alone.

Random-hexamer reverse transcription was applied to roughly 0.5 to 1 ug RNA. The method of amplification for TCR beta CDR3 was immunoSEQ multiplex PCR, covering 54 Vbeta and 13 Jbeta. MiXCR, run by TCRdb on the immunoSEQ multiplex PCR reads, gives a single entry per CDR3 protein. The sample contains 170,000 or so distinct CDR3 sequences, 90% to 96% of which appear only once. TEMRA cells were enriched by FACS, while CD8+ and CD4+ T cells were obtained through a negative isolation that was performed magnetically. V trimming: 4 bases; J trimming: 5 bases; junction bases outside the gene matches: 6. CDR1 and CDR2 from the germline V gene are GTSNPN and SVGIG (reference sequence). CDR3 length: 14 residues.

The chain recombines TRBV30 with TRBJ2-1, with 9 bases fitting TRBD1. The material sequenced was CD4+ T cells from PBMCs. The source of this sequence is a human donor with Susac syndrome. CDR3 region: CAWTGTGSNNEQFF. CDR3 DNA sequence: TGTGCCTGGACCGGGACAGGGAGCAACAATGAGCAGTTCTTC.